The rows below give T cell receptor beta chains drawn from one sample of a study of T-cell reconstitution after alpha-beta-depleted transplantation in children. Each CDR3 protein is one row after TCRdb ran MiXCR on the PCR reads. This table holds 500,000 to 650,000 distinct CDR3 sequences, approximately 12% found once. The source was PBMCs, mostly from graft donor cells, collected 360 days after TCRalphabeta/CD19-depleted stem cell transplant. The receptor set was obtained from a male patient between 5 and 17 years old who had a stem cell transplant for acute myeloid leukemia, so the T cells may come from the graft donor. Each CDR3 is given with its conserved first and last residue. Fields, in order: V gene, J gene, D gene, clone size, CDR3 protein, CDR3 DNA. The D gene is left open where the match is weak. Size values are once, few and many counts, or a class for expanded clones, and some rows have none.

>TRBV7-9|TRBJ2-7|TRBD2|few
CASSYTSGRSHEQYF
TGTGCCAGCAGCTACACTAGCGGGAGATCTCACGAGCAGTACTTC
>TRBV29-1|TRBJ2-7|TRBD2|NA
CSVGTSSSYEQYF
TGCAGCGTCGGGACTAGCAGCTCCTACGAGCAGTACTTC
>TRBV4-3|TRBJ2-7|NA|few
CASSQERDYEQYF
TGCGCCAGCAGCCAAGAGCGGGACTACGAGCAGTACTTC
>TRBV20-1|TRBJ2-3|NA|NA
CSAQGWVSTDTQYF
TGCAGTGCCCAAGGATGGGTCAGCACAGATACGCAGTATTTT
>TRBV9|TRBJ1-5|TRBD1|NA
CASSVGQGAGQPQHF
TGTGCCAGCAGCGTGGGACAGGGGGCTGGTCAGCCCCAGCATTTT
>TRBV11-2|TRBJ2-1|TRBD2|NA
CASSLKALWLTSGILEQFF
TGTGCCAGCAGCTTAAAGGCCCTTTGGCTAACTAGCGGGATACTTGAGCAGTTCTTC
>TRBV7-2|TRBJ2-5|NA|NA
CASSLDLAVKETQYF
TGTGCCAGCAGCTTAGATTTGGCCGTTAAGGAGACCCAGTACTTC
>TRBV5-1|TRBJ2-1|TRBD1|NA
CASSFYPHRQGARSSYNEQFF
TGCGCCAGCAGCTTTTATCCCCACCGGCAGGGGGCCCGTAGCTCCTACAATGAGCAGTTCTTC
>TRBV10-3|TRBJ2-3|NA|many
CAISVGQGEDTQYF
TGTGCCATCAGTGTTGGTCAGGGAGAAGATACGCAGTATTTT
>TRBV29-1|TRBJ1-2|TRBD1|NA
CSVGSQGLASYGYTF
TGCAGCGTTGGGTCACAGGGGCTTGCGAGCTATGGCTACACCTTC
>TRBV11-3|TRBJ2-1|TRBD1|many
CASSLVAGQGGYNEQFF
TGTGCCAGCAGCTTAGTGGCAGGACAGGGGGGCTACAATGAGCAGTTCTTC
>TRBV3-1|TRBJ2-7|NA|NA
CASSQGWRGSYEQYF
TGTGCCAGCAGCCAAGGGTGGCGGGGCTCCTACGAGCAGTACTTC
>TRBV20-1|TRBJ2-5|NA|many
CSASAEETQYF
TGCAGTGCTAGCGCAGAAGAGACCCAGTACTTC
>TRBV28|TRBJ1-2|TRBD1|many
CASRRTGWGGYTF
TGTGCCAGCAGACGGACAGGGTGGGGTGGCTACACCTTC
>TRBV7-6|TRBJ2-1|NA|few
CASSLGALSSYNEQFF
TGTGCCAGCAGCTTAGGGGCTTTGAGCTCCTACAATGAGCAGTTCTTC
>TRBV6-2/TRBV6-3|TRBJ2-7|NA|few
CASTHLGQGPYEQYF
TGTGCCAGCACCCACCTCGGGCAGGGGCCCTACGAGCAGTACTTC
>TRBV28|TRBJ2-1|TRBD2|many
CASSLGLAGAIYNEQFF
TGTGCCAGCAGTCTGGGACTAGCGGGAGCGATCTACAATGAGCAGTTCTTC
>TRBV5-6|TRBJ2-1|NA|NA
CASSLGGGEFVYNEQFF
TGTGCCAGCAGCTTGGGGGGCGGTGAGTTTGTCTACAATGAGCAGTTCTTC
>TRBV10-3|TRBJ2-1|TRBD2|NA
CAISERGDEQFF
TGTGCCATCAGTGAGCGGGGGGATGAGCAGTTCTTC
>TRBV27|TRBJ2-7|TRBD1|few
CASSLLWDRGFGEQYF
TGTGCCAGCAGTTTACTCTGGGACAGGGGGTTCGGCGAGCAGTACTTC
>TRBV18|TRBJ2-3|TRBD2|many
CASSRRTASGPTDTQYF
TGTGCCAGCTCACGAAGGACGGCTAGCGGTCCCACAGATACGCAGTATTTT
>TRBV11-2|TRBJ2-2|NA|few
CASSLELGYTGELFF
TGTGCCAGCAGCCTAGAATTGGGTTACACCGGGGAGCTGTTTTTT
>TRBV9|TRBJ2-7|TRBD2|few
CASSVVDGGRPPYEQYF
TGTGCCAGCAGCGTAGTTGATGGCGGGAGGCCCCCCTACGAGCAGTACTTC
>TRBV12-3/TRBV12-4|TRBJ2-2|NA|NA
CASSLVSVSNTGELFF
TGTGCCAGCAGTTTAGTGAGTGTTTCGAACACCGGGGAGCTGTTTTTT
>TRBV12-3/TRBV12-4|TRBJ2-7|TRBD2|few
CASRMRLAVTYEQYF
TGTGCCAGCAGAATGAGACTAGCGGTTACCTACGAGCAGTACTTC
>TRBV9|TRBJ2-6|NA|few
CASSVGWFGSGANVLTF
TGTGCCAGCAGCGTAGGGTGGTTCGGGAGCGGGGCCAACGTCCTGACTTTC
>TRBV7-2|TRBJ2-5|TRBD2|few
CASSLLLAGQETQYF
TGTGCCAGCAGCTTACTACTAGCGGGTCAAGAGACCCAGTACTTC
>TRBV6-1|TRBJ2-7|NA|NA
CASIERPGTALPNEQYF
TGTGCCAGCATCGAAAGGCCCGGGACGGCCCTACCTAACGAGCAGTACTTC
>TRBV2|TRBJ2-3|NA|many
CASSVRGASWTDTQYF
TGTGCCAGCAGTGTCCGCGGGGCTAGTTGGACAGATACGCAGTATTTT
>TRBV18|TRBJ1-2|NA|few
CASSPDSNYGYTF
TGTGCCAGCTCACCAGACAGTAACTATGGCTACACCTTC